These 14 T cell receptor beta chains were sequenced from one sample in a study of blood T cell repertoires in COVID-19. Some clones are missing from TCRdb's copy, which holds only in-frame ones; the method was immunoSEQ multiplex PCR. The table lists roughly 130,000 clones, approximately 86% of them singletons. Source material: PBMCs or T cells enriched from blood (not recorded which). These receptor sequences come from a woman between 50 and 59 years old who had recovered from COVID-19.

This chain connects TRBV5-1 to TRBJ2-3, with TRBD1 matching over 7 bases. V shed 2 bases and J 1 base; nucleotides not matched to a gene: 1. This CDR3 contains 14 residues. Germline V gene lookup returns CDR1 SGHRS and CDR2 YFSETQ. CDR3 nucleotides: TGCGCCAGCAGCTTTCAGGGGGGCACAGATACGCAGTATTTT. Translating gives CASSFQGGTDTQYF.

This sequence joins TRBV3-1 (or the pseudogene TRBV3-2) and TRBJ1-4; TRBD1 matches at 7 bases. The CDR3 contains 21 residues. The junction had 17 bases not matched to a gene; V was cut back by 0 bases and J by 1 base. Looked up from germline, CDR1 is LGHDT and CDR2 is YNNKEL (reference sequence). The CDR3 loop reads CASSQDFETGWIGGTNEKLFF. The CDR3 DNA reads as TGTGCCAGCAGCCAAGATTTTGAGACAGGGTGGATCGGGGGAACTAATGAAAAACTGTTTTTT.

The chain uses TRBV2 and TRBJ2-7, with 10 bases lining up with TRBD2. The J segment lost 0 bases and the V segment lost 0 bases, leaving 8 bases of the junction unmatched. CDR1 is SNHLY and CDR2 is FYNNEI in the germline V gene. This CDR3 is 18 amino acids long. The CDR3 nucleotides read TGTGCCAGCAGTGAAGCGGGGATAGCGGGGGGTCTCTCCTACGAGCAGTACTTC. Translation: CASSEAGIAGGLSYEQYF.

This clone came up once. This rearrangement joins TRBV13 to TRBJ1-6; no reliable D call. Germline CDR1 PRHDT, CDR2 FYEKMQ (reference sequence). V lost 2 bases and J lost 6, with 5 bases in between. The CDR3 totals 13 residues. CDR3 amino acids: CASSLTLNSPLHF. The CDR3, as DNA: TGTGCCAGCAGCTTAACTCTTAATTCACCCCTCCACTTT.

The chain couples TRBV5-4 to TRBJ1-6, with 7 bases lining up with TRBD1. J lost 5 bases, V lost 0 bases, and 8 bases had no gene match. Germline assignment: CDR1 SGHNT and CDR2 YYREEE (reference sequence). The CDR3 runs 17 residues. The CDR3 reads CASSLGQGVINNSPLHF. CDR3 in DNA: TGTGCCAGCAGCTTGGGGCAGGGGGTGATCAATAATTCACCCCTCCACTTT. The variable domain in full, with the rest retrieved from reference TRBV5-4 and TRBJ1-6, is ETGVTQSPTHLIKTRGQQVTLRCSSQSGHNTVSWYQQALGQGPQFIFQYYREEENGRGNFPPRFSGLQFPNYSSELNVNALELDDSALYLCASSLGQGVINNSPLHFGNGTRLTVT.

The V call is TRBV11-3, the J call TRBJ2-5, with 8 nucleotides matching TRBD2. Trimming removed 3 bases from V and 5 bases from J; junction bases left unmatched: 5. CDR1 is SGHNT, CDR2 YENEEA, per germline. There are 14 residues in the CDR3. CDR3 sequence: CASSFSGGRETQYF. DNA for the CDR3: TGTGCCAGCAGCTTTTCGGGGGGGCGGGAGACCCAGTACTTC. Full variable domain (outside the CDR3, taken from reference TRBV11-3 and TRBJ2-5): EAGVVQSPRYKIIEKKQPVAFWCNPISGHNTLYWYLQNLGQGPELLIRYENEEAVDDSQLPKDRFSAERLKGVDSTLKIQPAELGDSAVYLCASSFSGGRETQYFGPGTRLLVL.

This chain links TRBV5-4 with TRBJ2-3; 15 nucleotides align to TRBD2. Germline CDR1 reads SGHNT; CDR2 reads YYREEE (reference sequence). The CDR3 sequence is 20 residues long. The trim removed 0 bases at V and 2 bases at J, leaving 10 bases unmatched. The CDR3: CASSLVGLAGGPFDTDTQYF. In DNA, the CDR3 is TGTGCCAGCAGCTTGGTTGGACTAGCGGGGGGGCCTTTCGACACAGATACGCAGTATTTT.

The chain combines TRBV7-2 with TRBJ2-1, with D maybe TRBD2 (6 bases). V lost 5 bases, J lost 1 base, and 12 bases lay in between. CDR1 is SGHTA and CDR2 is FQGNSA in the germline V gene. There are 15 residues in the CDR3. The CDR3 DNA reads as TGTGCCAGCAGCCCGCCGGGAGCTTCCTACAATGAGCAGTTCTTC. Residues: CASSPPGASYNEQFF. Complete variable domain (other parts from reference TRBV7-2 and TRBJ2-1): GAGVSQSPSNKVTEKGKDVELRCDPISGHTALYWYRQSLGQGLEFLIYFQGNSAPDKSGLPSDRFSAERTGGSVSTLTIQRTQQEDSAVYLCASSPPGASYNEQFFGPGTRLTVL.

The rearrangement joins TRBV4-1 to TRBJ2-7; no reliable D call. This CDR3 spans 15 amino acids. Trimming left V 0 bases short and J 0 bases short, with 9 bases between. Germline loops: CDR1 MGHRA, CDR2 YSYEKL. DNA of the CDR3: TGCGCCAGCAGCCAAGATCGGCAGGCCTCCTACGAGCAGTACTTC. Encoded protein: CASSQDRQASYEQYF.

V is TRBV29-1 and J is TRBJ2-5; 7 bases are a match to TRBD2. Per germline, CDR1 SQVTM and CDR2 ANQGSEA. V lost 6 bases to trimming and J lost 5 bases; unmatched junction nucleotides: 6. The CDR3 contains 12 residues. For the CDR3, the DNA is TGCAGCGTGGGGGAGGGAGGGGAGACCCAGTACTTC. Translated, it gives CSVGEGGETQYF. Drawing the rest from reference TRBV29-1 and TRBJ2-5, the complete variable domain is SAVISQKPSRDICQRGTSLTIQCQVDSQVTMMFWYRQQPGQSLTLIATANQGSEATYESGFVIDKFPISRPNLTFSTLTVSNMSPEDSSIYLCSVGEGGETQYFGPGTRLLVL.

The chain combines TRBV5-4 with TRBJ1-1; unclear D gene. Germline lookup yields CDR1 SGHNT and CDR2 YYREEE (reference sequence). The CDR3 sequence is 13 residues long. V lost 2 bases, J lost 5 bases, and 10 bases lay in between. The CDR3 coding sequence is TGTGCCAGCAGCTTTCCGGAGGAGACTGAAGCTTTCTTT. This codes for CASSFPEETEAFF. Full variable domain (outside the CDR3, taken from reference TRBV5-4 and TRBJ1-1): ETGVTQSPTHLIKTRGQQVTLRCSSQSGHNTVSWYQQALGQGPQFIFQYYREEENGRGNFPPRFSGLQFPNYSSELNVNALELDDSALYLCASSFPEETEAFFGQGTRLTVV.

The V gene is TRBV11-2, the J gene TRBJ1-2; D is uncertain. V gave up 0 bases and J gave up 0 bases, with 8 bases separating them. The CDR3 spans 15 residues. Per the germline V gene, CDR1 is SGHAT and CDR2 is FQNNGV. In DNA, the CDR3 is TGTGCCAGCAGCTTAGAGTGGGCCGCTAACTATGGCTACACCTTC. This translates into CASSLEWAANYGYTF.

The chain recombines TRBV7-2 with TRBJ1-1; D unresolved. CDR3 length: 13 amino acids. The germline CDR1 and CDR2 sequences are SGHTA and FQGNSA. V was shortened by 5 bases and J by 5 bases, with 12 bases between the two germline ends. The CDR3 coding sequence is TGTGCCAGCAGCCTCGGACGGGAGACTGAAGCTTTCTTT. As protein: CASSLGRETEAFF. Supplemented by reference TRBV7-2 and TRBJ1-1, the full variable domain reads GAGVSQSPSNKVTEKGKDVELRCDPISGHTALYWYRQSLGQGLEFLIYFQGNSAPDKSGLPSDRFSAERTGGSVSTLTIQRTQQEDSAVYLCASSLGRETEAFFGQGTRLTVV.

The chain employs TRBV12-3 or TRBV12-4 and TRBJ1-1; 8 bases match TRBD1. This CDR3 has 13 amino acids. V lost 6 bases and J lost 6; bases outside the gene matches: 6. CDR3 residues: CASSPSGGPEAFF. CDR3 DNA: TGTGCCAGCAGCCCCTCAGGGGGCCCTGAAGCTTTCTTT.